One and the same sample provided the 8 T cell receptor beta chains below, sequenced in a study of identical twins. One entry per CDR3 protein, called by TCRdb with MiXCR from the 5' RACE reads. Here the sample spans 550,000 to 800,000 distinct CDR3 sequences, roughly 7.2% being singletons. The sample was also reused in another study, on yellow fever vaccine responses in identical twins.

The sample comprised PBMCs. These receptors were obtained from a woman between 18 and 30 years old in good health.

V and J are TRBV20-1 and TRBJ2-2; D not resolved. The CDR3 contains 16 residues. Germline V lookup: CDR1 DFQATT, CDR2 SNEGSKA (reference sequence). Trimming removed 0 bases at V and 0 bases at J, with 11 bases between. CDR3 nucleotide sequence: TGCAGTGCTAGAGATCTACGGCAGACGAACACCGGGGAGCTGTTTTTT. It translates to CSARDLRQTNTGELFF.

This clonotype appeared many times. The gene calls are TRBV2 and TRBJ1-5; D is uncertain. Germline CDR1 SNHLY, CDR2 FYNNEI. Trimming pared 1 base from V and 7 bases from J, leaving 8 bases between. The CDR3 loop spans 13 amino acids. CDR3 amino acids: CASSEEGNQPQHF. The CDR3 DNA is TGTGCCAGCAGTGAAGAGGGTAACCAGCCCCAGCATTTT.

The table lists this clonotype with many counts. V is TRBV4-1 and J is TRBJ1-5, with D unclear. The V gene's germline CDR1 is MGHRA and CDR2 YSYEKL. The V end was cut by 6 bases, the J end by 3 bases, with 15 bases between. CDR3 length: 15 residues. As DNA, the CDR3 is TGCGCCAGCAGTTGGCATAAGGAAGTCAATCAGCCCCAGCATTTT. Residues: CASSWHKEVNQPQHF.

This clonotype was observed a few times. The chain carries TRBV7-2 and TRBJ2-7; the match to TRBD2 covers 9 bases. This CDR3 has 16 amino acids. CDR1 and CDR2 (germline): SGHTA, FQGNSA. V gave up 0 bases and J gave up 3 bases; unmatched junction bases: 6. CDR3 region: CASSLARGGSFYEQYF. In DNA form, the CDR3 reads TGTGCCAGCAGCTTAGCGCGGGGGGGCTCCTTCTACGAGCAGTACTTC.

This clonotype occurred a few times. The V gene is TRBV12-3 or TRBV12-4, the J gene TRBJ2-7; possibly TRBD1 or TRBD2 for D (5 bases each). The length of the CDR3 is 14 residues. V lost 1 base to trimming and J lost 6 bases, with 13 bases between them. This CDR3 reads CASSLVSGPGEQYF. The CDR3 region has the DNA TGTGCCAGCAGTTTAGTTTCGGGGCCAGGCGAGCAGTACTTC.

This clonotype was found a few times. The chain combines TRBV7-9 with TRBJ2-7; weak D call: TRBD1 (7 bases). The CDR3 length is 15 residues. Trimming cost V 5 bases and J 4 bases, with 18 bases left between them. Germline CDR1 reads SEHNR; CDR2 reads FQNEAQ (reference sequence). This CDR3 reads CASSPVGGQTYEQYF. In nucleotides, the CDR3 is TGTGCCAGCAGCCCCGTCGGGGGACAGACTTACGAGCAGTACTTC.

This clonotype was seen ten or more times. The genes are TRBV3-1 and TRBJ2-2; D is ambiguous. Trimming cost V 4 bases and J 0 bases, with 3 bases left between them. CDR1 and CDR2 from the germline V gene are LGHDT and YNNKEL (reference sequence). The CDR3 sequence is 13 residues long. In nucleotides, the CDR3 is TGTGCCAGCAGCCCTACGAACACCGGGGAGCTGTTTTTT. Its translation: CASSPTNTGELFF.

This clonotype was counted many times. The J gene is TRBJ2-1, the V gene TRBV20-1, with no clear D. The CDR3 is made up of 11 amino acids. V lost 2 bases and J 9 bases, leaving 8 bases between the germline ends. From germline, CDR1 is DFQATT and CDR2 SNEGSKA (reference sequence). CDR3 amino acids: CSARWQSEQFF. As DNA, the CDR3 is TGCAGTGCTAGATGGCAGAGTGAGCAGTTCTTC.